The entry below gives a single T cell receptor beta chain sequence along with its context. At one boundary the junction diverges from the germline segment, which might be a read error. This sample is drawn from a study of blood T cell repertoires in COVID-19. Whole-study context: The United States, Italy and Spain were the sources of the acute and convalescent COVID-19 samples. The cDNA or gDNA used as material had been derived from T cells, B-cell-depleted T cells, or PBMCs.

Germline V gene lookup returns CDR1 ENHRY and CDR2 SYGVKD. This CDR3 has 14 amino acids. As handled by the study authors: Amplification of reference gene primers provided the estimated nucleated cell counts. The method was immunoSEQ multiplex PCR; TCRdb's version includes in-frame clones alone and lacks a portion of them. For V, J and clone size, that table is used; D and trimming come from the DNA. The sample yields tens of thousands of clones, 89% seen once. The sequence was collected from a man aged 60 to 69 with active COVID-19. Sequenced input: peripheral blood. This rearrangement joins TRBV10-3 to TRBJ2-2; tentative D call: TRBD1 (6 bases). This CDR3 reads CATSNRDFTGELFF. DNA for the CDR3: TGTGCCACCAGTAACAGGGATTTCACCGGGGAGCTGTTTTTT.